The T cell receptor (beta chain) under discussion was sequenced for a study of long-term antiretroviral therapy in people with HIV. General study points: Clones with expansion before ART led the repertoire at all time points. Diversity remained lower than transplant donor controls, even though it increased after ART.

The length of the CDR3 is 14 residues. Per germline, CDR1 MNHEY and CDR2 SVGAGI. V lost 2 bases and J lost 3, with 10 bases in between. Sequencing used immunoSEQ v3.0 at survey level. Clones were sequenced by immunoSEQ multiplex PCR, and TCRdb holds only the in-frame ones, with some missing. The sample includes more than 20,000 clones, 85% to 90% seen only once; the top ten take around 3.9%. Points on this clone: Its antigen is currently unknown.

The starting material was unsorted PBMCs, obtained 1.9 years after starting antiretroviral therapy. The sequence was obtained from a woman aged 25 to 45 with HIV. This rearrangement joins TRBV6-5 to TRBJ1-2; no reliable D call. As DNA, the CDR3 is TGTGCCAGCAGTTACAGTGCGGTATACTATGGCTACACCTTC. Its translation is CASSYSAVYYGYTF.